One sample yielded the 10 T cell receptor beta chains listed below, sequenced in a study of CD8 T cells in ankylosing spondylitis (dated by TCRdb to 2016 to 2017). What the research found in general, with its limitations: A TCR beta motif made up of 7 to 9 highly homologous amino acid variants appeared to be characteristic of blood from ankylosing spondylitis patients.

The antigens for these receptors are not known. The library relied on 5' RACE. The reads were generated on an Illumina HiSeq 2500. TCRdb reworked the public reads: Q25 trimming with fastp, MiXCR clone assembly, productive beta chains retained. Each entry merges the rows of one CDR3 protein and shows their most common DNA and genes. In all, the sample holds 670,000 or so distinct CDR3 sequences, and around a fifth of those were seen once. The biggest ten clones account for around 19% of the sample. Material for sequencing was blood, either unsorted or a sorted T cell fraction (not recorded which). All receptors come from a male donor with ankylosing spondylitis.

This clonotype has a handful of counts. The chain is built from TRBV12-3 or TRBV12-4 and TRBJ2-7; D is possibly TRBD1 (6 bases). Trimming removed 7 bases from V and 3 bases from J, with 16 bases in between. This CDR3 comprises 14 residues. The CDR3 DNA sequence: TGTGCCAGCAACTTGAAAGGGGGTTACTACGAGCAGTACTTC. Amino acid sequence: CASNLKGGYYEQYF.

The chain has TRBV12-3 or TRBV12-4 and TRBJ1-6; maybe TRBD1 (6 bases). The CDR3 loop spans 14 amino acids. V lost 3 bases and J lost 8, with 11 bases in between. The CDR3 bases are TGTGCCAGCAGTTTTCGGGGGCGGGATTCACCCCTCCACTTT. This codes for CASSFRGRDSPLHF.

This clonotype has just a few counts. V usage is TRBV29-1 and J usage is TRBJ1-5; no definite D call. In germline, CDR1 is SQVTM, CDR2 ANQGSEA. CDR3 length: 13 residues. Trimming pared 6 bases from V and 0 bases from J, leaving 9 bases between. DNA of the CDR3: TGCAGCGTCTTAACAGATAGCAATCAGCCCCAGCATTTT. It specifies CSVLTDSNQPQHF.

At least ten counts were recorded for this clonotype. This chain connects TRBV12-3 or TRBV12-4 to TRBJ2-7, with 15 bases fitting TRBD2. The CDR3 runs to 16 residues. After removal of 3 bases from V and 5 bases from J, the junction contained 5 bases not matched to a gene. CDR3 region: CASSLGLAGGSHEQYF. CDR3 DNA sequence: TGTGCCAGCAGTTTGGGACTAGCGGGAGGATCCCACGAGCAGTACTTC.

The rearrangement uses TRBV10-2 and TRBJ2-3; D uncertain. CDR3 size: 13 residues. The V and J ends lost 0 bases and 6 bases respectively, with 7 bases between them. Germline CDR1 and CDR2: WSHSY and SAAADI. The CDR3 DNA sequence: TGCGCCAGCAGTGAGTCGAACTGGGATACGCAGTATTTT. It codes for CASSESNWDTQYF.

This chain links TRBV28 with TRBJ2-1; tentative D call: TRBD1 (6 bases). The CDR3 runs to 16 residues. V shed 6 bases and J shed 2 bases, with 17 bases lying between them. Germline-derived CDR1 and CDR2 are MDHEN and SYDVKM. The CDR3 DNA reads TGTGCCAGCAGCGCAGCCTTCGGGACAACCTACAATGAGCAGTTCTTC. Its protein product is CASSAAFGTTYNEQFF.

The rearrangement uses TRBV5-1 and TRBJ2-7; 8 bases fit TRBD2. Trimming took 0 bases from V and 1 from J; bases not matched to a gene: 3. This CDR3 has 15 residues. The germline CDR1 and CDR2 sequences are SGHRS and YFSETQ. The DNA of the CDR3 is TGCGCCAGCAGCTTGGTTTTAGCGGGATCCTACGAGCAGTACTTC. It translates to CASSLVLAGSYEQYF.

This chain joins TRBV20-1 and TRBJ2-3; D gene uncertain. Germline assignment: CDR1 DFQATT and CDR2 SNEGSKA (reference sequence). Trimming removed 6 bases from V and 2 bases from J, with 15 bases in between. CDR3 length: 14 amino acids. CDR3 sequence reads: CSARFRGVTDTQYF. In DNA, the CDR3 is TGCAGTGCGAGGTTTCGCGGCGTCACAGATACGCAGTATTTT.

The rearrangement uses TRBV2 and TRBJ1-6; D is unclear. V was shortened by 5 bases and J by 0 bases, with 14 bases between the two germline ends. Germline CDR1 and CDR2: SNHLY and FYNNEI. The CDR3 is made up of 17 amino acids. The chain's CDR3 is CASSSYHASSYNSPLHF. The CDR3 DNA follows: TGTGCCAGCAGTTCCTATCACGCCAGCTCCTATAATTCACCCCTCCACTTT. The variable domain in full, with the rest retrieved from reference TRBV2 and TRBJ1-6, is EPEVTQTPSHQVTQMGQEVILRCVPISNHLYFYWYRQILGQKVEFLVSFYNNEISEKSEIFDDQFSVERPDGSNFTLKIRSTKLEDSAMYFCASSSYHASSYNSPLHFGNGTRLTVT.

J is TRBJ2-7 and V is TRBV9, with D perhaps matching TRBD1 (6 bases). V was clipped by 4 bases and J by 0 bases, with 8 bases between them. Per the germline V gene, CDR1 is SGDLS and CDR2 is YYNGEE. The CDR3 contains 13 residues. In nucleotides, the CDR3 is TGTGCCAGCAGCACAGGGAACTCCTACGAGCAGTACTTC. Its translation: CASSTGNSYEQYF.